This T cell receptor (beta chain) was observed in a study of blood T cell repertoires in COVID-19. Across the whole study: Both acute and convalescent COVID-19 samples were obtained from the United States, Italy and Spain.

Sequencing was performed with immunoSEQ multiplex PCR; in TCRdb, only in-frame clones are kept and a portion is missing. The sample has under 200,000 clones; roughly 88% are singletons. This receptor was taken from a man between 18 and 35 years old with COVID-19, enrolled during active disease. Sequenced input: peripheral blood.

The CDR3 here is CASSLMTGSDSPLHF. The CDR3 DNA reads TGTGCCAGCTCCCTAATGACAGGGTCGGATTCACCCCTCCACTTT. The rearrangement links TRBV3-1 (or the pseudogene TRBV3-2) to TRBJ1-6; 7 bases fit TRBD1. The CDR3 length is 15 residues. CDR1 LGHDT and CDR2 YNNKEL come from the germline V gene (reference sequence). Losses at the gene ends were 8 bases for V and 8 bases for J; bases not matched to a gene: 12.